The 22 T cell receptor beta chains below come from one sample, sequenced in a study of T cell repertoires in cytomegalovirus infection. Via MiXCR, TCRdb re-called the reads, giving one row per CDR3 protein. The sample lists roughly 600,000 distinct CDR3 sequences; 24% were seen once. The sample taken for sequencing was CD8+ T cells from PBMCs. The receptors stem from a human donor in good health (CMV status not recorded). Some clones in this sample may be carry-over from other donors' samples.

This chain links TRBV28 with TRBJ1-2, with 10 positions matching TRBD1. Germline assignment: CDR1 MDHEN and CDR2 SYDVKM. The CDR3 runs 15 residues. The V and J ends lost 4 bases and 8 bases, in that order; junction bases with no gene match: 10. The CDR3 spells CASSSLDRGSRGYTF. CDR3 in DNA: TGTGCCAGCAGTTCCCTGGACAGGGGGTCCAGGGGCTACACCTTC.

This rearrangement joins TRBV29-1 to TRBJ2-1, with D tentatively TRBD2 (5 bases). Germline V gene data show CDR1 as SQVTM and CDR2 as ANQGSEA. The CDR3 is 15 residues long. Trimming removed 1 base from V and 8 bases from J, with 18 bases in between. The CDR3 sequence is CSVEGDGLREHEQFF. For the CDR3, the DNA is TGCAGCGTTGAAGGAGATGGACTGAGGGAGCATGAGCAGTTCTTC.

This clonotype came up many times. The chain recombines TRBV7-2 with TRBJ1-5; 7 bases are shared with TRBD1. The CDR3 sequence is 15 residues long. V lost 5 bases, J lost 2 bases, and 6 bases stayed unmatched. Per germline, CDR1 SGHTA and CDR2 FQGNSA. CDR3 residues: CASSVRGTGNQPQHF. The CDR3 DNA reads TGTGCCAGCAGCGTCAGGGGGACAGGCAATCAGCCCCAGCATTTT.

This sequence joins TRBV9 and TRBJ2-2, with TRBD1 matching 8 bases. Trimming took 4 bases from V and 1 from J; bases not matched to a gene: 6. Germline lookup yields CDR1 SGDLS and CDR2 YYNGEE. The CDR3 is 16 residues long. Written as DNA, the CDR3 is TGTGCCAGCAGCTCCCGACAGGGGTGGAACACCGGGGAGCTGTTTTTT. It encodes CASSSRQGWNTGELFF.

The genes are TRBV20-1 and TRBJ2-1; 7 bases line up with TRBD1. Per germline, CDR1 DFQATT and CDR2 SNEGSKA (reference sequence). The CDR3 length is 15 residues. V lost 5 bases, J lost 3 bases, and 10 bases stayed unmatched. CDR3 in amino acids: CSAYRGRGDYNEQFF. CDR3 coding DNA: TGCAGTGCTTACAGGGGTCGGGGAGACTACAATGAGCAGTTCTTC.

This rearrangement joins TRBV7-9 to TRBJ2-7, with no clear D. The CDR3 sequence is 13 residues long. With 5 bases removed from V and 6 bases from J, the gap between germline ends came to 14 bases. Per germline, CDR1 SEHNR and CDR2 FQNEAQ (reference sequence). CDR3 in amino acids: CASSASPLLEQYV. The CDR3 nucleotides read TGTGCCAGCAGCGCGTCCCCCCTTCTCGAGCAGTACGTC.

This clonotype has more than one count but fewer than ten. V gene TRBV5-6 combines with J gene TRBJ2-1; D gene uncertain. Trimming stripped 1 base from V and 9 bases from J, with 5 bases between. CDR1 and CDR2 from the germline V gene are SGHDT and YYEEEE. The CDR3 contains 11 residues. CDR3 DNA sequence: TGTGCCAGCAGCTTGACAGCTGAGCAGTTCTTC. This gives the protein CASSLTAEQFF.

The J gene is TRBJ2-7, the V gene TRBV6-2 or TRBV6-3; 7 nucleotides align to TRBD1. Trimming cost V 6 bases and J 2 bases; bases outside gene matches: 16. CDR1 and CDR2 (germline): MNHEY, SVGEGT. The CDR3 totals 17 residues. CDR3: CASSQGTEYRGPYEQYV. The CDR3, as DNA: TGTGCCAGCAGCCAAGGGACGGAATACAGGGGCCCCTACGAGCAGTACGTC.

The chain employs TRBV7-9 and TRBJ2-2; 10 positions agree with TRBD1. V shed 4 bases and J 5 bases; nucleotides not matched to a gene: 1. This CDR3 is 14 amino acids long. Germline values: CDR1 SEHNR, CDR2 FQNEAQ (reference sequence). CDR3 region: CASSWDRGTGELFF. DNA of the CDR3: TGTGCCAGCAGCTGGGACAGGGGTACCGGGGAGCTGTTTTTT.

The chain carries TRBV29-1 and TRBJ1-4; 8 positions match TRBD1. This CDR3 spans 13 amino acids. Germline CDR1 and CDR2: SQVTM and ANQGSEA. With V trimmed by 1 base and J by 8 bases, 3 bases remained unmatched. The CDR3 DNA is TGCAGCGTTGAAGTGGACAGGGCCGAAAAACTGTTTTTT. Protein: CSVEVDRAEKLFF. Together with reference TRBV29-1 and TRBJ1-4, the CDR3 gives the full variable domain: SAVISQKPSRDICQRGTSLTIQCQVDSQVTMMFWYRQQPGQSLTLIATANQGSEATYESGFVIDKFPISRPNLTFSTLTVSNMSPEDSSIYLCSVEVDRAEKLFFGSGTQLSVL.

This clonotype showed up many times. The gene calls are TRBV6-6 and TRBJ2-3; D may be TRBD2 (6 bases). The CDR3 spans 15 residues. V was shortened by 7 bases and J by 0 bases, with 14 bases between the two germline ends. CDR1 is MNHNY and CDR2 is SVGAGI in the germline V gene (reference sequence). Written as DNA, the CDR3 is TGTGCCAGCATTCGCTCGGCGGGGAGCACAGATACGCAGTATTTT. Translated, it gives CASIRSAGSTDTQYF.

This clonotype was detected a few times. The J gene is TRBJ2-1, the V gene TRBV7-9; no reliable D call. The germline CDR1 and CDR2 sequences are SEHNR and FQNEAQ (reference sequence). V was clipped by 5 bases and J by 5 bases, with 10 bases between them. This CDR3 has 13 residues. In nucleotides, the CDR3 is TGTGCCAGCAGCGGCGGACCTCACAATGAGCAGTTCTTC. As protein: CASSGGPHNEQFF.

The DNA for the CDR3 is TGTGCCAGCAGTGGAGTAGGCTACGAGCAGTACGTC. It is translated as CASSGVGYEQYV. The rearrangement joins TRBV2 to TRBJ2-7, with D unresolved. This CDR3 is 12 amino acids long. CDR1 and CDR2 from the germline V gene are SNHLY and FYNNEI. The V end was cut by 4 bases, the J end by 3 bases, with 7 bases between.

The V gene is TRBV4-2, the J gene TRBJ1-5, with D possibly matching TRBD1 (5 bases). In germline, CDR1 is LGHNA, CDR2 YNFKEQ. The CDR3 has 12 residues. Between the trimmed V and J ends, which lost 2 bases and 7 bases, there was a span of 6 bases. CDR3: CASSQRGQPQHF. As DNA, the CDR3 is TGTGCCAGCAGCCAAAGGGGCCAGCCCCAGCATTTT.

This clonotype was seen at least ten times. The rearrangement uses TRBV7-9 and TRBJ1-5, with TRBD1 matching 7 bases. The trim removed 5 bases at V and 0 bases at J, leaving 4 bases unmatched. Germline V gives CDR1 SEHNR, CDR2 FQNEAQ (reference sequence). CDR3 length: 15 amino acids. The CDR3 region has the DNA TGTGCCAGCAGCCGAGGGACAGCTAGCAATCAGCCCCAGCATTTT. Its translation is CASSRGTASNQPQHF. Together with reference TRBV7-9 and TRBJ1-5, the CDR3 gives the full variable domain: DTGVSQNPRHKITKRGQNVTFRCDPISEHNRLYWYRQTLGQGPEFLTYFQNEAQLEKSRLLSDRFSAERPKGSFSTLEIQRTEQGDSAMYLCASSRGTASNQPQHFGDGTRLSIL.

The rearrangement uses TRBV7-9 and TRBJ2-7; the D is unclear. The CDR3 totals 12 residues. Trimming took 5 bases from V and 4 from J, leaving 9 bases between them. Per the germline V gene, CDR1 is SEHNR and CDR2 is FQNEAQ (reference sequence). CDR3 region: CASSQSWYEQYF. CDR3 nucleotides: TGTGCCAGCAGCCAATCGTGGTACGAGCAGTACTTC.

Turning to this clonotype: At one end the junction does not follow the germline gene, possibly because of a read error. The chain recombines TRBV11-2 with TRBJ2-4; possibly TRBD1 or TRBD2 for D (6 bases each). From germline, CDR1 is SGHAT and CDR2 FQNNGV. The CDR3 spans 15 residues. The CDR3, as DNA: TGTGCCAACAGCTTAGAATCCGGGGGCGAAGACATTCAGTACTTC. It codes for CANSLESGGEDIQYF.

This clonotype was observed many times. The V and J genes are TRBV7-9 and TRBJ1-1; possibly TRBD1 for D (5 bases). Germline lookup yields CDR1 SEHNR and CDR2 FQNEAQ (reference sequence). V was cut by 3 bases and J by 0 bases, with 11 bases left in between. The CDR3 extends over 15 amino acids. CDR3 sequence (DNA): TGTGCCAGCAGCTTGTGGGGCAAAATGAACACTGAAGCTTTCTTT. Translation gives CASSLWGKMNTEAFF.

This chain joins TRBV5-1 and TRBJ1-2, with TRBD1 matching over 11 bases. The germline CDR1 and CDR2 sequences are SGHRS and YFSETQ. This CDR3 has 15 residues. With 2 bases clipped from V and 5 bases from J, the junction kept 5 bases outside the gene matches. CDR3 DNA sequence: TGCGCCAGCAGCTTCGGGACAGGGGGAAGGTATGGCTACACCTTC. The encoded protein is CASSFGTGGRYGYTF.

The V call is TRBV5-5, the J call TRBJ2-7; 9 bases are a match to TRBD1. The germline V gene encodes CDR1 SGHKS and CDR2 YYEKEE (reference sequence). J gave up 5 bases and V 5 bases, and 11 bases lay outside the gene matches. The CDR3 is made up of 15 amino acids. DNA of the CDR3: TGTGCCAGCAGTCATTACGGGACAGGGTTCCACGAGCAGTACTTC. Translating gives CASSHYGTGFHEQYF.

This clonotype was counted only a few times. J is TRBJ1-2 and V is TRBV7-9, with a possible D match to TRBD1 (5 bases). Trimming took 4 bases from V and 2 from J, leaving 14 bases between them. In germline, CDR1 is SEHNR, CDR2 FQNEAQ (reference sequence). CDR3 length equals 15 residues. CDR3 region: CASSSDGQGNYGYTF. The DNA for the CDR3 is TGTGCCAGCAGCTCAGATGGCCAGGGAAACTATGGCTACACCTTC.

This clonotype showed up many times. The rearrangement joins TRBV6-2 or TRBV6-3 to TRBJ2-1, with D perhaps being TRBD1 or TRBD2 (6 bases each). Trimming shortened V by 0 bases and J by 1 base, and 10 bases separated the two germline ends. Per the germline V gene, CDR1 is MNHEY and CDR2 is SVGEGT. The CDR3 loop spans 16 amino acids. The CDR3 is CASSYSGGASYNEQFF. DNA of the CDR3: TGTGCCAGCAGTTACTCCGGGGGCGCGTCCTACAATGAGCAGTTCTTC.